The subject of this entry is one T cell receptor beta chain. The data derive from a study of blood T cell repertoires in COVID-19. The CDR3 runs 14 residues. Trimming shortened V by 3 bases and J by 6 bases, and 11 bases separated the two germline ends. Germline V gives CDR1 MNHEY, CDR2 SMNVEV (reference sequence). Only in-frame clones appear in the TCRdb table, and some are missing; sequencing was by immunoSEQ multiplex PCR. This table has some 130,000 clones, more than 70% appearing once. The sequenced sample was peripheral blood. V gene TRBV27 combines with J gene TRBJ2-2; a possible D gene is TRBD2 (6 bases). The TCR sequence derives from a man in his fifties with acute or convalescent COVID-19. The CDR3 coding sequence is TGTGCCAGCAGTTTGGAAGGAGGGGCCGGGGAGCTGTTTTTT. This translates into CASSLEGGAGELFF.